This T cell receptor (beta chain) was identified in a study of molecular identifiers for immune sequencing clone quantification. Broader study findings: Detecting spiked Jurkat TCR RNA from one cell among around 950,000 naive cells was reportedly possible.

TCRdb called the PCR reads again in MiXCR, with one record for every CDR3 protein. This table holds about half a million distinct CDR3 sequences, roughly a fifth found once. Naive CD8 sequencing libraries were generated from roughly 20,000 to 1,000,000 sorted cells, with 10%, 30% or 50% RNA as input. As regards this clonotype: The target antigen is unknown.

The sample was naive CD8+ T cells from blood, with Jurkat cell RNA spiked in. Indicated subset: FACS-sorted CD8+CD4-CCR7+CD45RA+ naive T cells. This receptor was obtained from a human donor in good health. Some libraries in this study had Jurkat cell RNA spiked in.

In DNA, the CDR3 is TGCGCCAGCGCACCAGATACAGGGGGACACAATGAGCAGTTCTTC. It is translated as CASAPDTGGHNEQFF. The J gene is TRBJ2-1, the V gene TRBV4-1, with 8 bases lining up with TRBD1. J gave up 5 bases and V 8 bases, and 11 bases lay outside the gene matches. Germline V lookup: CDR1 MGHRA, CDR2 YSYEKL. CDR3 length: 15 amino acids.